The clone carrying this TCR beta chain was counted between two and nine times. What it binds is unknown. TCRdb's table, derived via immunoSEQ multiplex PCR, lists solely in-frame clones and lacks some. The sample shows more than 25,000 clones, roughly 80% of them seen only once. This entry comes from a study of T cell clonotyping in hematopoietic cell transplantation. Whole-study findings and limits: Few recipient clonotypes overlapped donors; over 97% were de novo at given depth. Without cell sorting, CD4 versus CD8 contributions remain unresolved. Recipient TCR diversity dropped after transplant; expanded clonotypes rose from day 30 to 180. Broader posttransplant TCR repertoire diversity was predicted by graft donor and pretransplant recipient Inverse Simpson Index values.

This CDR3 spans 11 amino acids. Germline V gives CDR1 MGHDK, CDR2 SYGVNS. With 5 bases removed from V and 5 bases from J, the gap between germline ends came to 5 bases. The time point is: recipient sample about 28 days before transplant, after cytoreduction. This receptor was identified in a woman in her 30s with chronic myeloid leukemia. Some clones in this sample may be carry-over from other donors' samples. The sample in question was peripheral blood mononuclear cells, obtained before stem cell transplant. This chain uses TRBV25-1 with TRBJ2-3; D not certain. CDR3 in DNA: TGTGCCAGCAGTTTCGGAGATACGCAGTATTTT. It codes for CASSFGDTQYF.